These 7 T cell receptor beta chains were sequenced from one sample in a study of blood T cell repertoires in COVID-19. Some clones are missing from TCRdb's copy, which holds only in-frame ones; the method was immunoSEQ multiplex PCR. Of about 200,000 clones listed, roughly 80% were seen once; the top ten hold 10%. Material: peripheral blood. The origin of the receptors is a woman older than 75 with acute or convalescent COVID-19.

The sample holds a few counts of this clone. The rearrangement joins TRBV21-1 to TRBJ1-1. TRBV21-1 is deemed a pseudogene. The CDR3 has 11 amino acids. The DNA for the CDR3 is TGTGCCAGCAGTTCGCACCCGGTCGCTTTCTTT. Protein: CASSSHPVAFF.

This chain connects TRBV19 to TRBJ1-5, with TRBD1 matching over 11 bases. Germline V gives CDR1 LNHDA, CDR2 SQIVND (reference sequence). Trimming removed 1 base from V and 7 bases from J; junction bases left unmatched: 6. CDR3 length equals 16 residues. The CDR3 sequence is CASSIGTGGLRQPQHF. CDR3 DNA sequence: TGTGCCAGTAGTATAGGGACAGGGGGCCTGCGCCAGCCCCAGCATTTT. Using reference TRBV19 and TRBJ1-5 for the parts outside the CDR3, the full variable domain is DGGITQSPKYLFRKEGQNVTLSCEQNLNHDAMYWYRQDPGQGLRLIYYSQIVNDFQKGDIAEGYSVSREKKESFPLTVTSAQKNPTAFYLCASSIGTGGLRQPQHFGDGTRLSIL.

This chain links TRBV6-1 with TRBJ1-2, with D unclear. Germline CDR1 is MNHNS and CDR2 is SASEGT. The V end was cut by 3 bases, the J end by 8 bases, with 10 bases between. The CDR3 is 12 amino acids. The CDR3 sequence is CASSDRVGGYTF. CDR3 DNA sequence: TGTGCCAGCAGTGATAGAGTGGGCGGCTACACCTTC.

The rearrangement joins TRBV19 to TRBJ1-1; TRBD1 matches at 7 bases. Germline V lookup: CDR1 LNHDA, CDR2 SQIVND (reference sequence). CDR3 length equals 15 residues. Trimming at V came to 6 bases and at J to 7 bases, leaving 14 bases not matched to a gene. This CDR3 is CASSPGSRGYGEAFF. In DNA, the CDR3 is TGTGCCAGTAGCCCAGGTAGCAGGGGGTATGGTGAAGCTTTCTTT. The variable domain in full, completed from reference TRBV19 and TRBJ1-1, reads DGGITQSPKYLFRKEGQNVTLSCEQNLNHDAMYWYRQDPGQGLRLIYYSQIVNDFQKGDIAEGYSVSREKKESFPLTVTSAQKNPTAFYLCASSPGSRGYGEAFFGQGTRLTVV.

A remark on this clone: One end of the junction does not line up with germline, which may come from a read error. The CDR3 reads CASSSNPSQETQYF. As DNA, the CDR3 is TGTGCTAGCAGCTCTAATCCCTCCCAAGAGACCCAGTACTTC. The rearrangement uses TRBV7-7 and TRBJ2-5; no reliable D call. The CDR3 consists of 14 residues. Per germline, CDR1 SSHAT and CDR2 FNYEAQ (reference sequence).

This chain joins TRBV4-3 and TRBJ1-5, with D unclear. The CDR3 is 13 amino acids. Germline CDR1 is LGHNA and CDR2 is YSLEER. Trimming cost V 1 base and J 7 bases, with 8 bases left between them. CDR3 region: CASSQVFGQPQHF. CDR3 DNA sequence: TGCGCCAGCAGCCAAGTATTTGGCCAGCCCCAGCATTTT.

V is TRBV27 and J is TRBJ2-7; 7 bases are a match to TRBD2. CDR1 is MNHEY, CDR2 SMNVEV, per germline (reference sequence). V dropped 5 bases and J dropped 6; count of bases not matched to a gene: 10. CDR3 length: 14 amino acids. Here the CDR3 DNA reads TGTGCCAGCAGTCTTCTCGGGGGGTCGCGCGAGCAGTACTTC. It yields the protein CASSLLGGSREQYF.